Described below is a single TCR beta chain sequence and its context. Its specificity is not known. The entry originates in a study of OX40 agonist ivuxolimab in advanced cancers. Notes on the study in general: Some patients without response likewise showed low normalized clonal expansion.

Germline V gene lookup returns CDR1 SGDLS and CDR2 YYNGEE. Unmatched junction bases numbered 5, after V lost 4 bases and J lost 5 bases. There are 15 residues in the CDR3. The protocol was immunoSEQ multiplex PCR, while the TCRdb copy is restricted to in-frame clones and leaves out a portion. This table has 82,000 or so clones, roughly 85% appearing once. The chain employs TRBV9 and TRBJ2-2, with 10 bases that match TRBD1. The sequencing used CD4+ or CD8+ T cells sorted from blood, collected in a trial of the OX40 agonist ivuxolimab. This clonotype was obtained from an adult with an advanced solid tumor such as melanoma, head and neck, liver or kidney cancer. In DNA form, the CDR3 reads TGTGCCAGCAGCCCACGGACAGGGGGAACCGGGGAGCTGTTTTTT. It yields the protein CASSPRTGGTGELFF.